Listed below are T cell receptor beta chains from one sample, sequenced in a study of blood T cell repertoires in COVID-19. Repertoires were generated with immunoSEQ multiplex PCR, while TCRdb's copy carries only in-frame clones and drops some. The table lists hundreds of thousands of clones, less than 90% of them singletons. The source material was PBMCs or T cells enriched from blood (not recorded which). These TCRs come from a young woman who had recovered from COVID-19. The CDR3 runs from the conserved cysteine through the conserved F or W. The D gene is left open where the match is weak. The listing skips clone size in some rows; elsewhere it reads once, few, many or a size class.

d_call: TRBD2
j_call: TRBJ2-3
clone_size: -
v_call: TRBV27
cdr3_nt: TGTGCCAGCAGTTACACCGGACTAGCTGCAGATACGCAGTATTTT
cdr3_aa: CASSYTGLAADTQYF

d_call: -
j_call: TRBJ1-2
clone_size: -
v_call: TRBV7-9
cdr3_nt: TGTGCCAGCAGCCCCCCCGGAGGTACCTATGGCTACACCTTC
cdr3_aa: CASSPPGGTYGYTF

d_call: TRBD1
j_call: TRBJ2-3
clone_size: -
v_call: TRBV3-1/TRBV3-2
cdr3_nt: TGTGCCAGCAGCCAAGGGTTCAGGGGGTCGGATACGCAGTATTTT
cdr3_aa: CASSQGFRGSDTQYF

d_call: TRBD2
j_call: TRBJ2-3
clone_size: few
v_call: TRBV5-1
cdr3_nt: TGCGCCAGCAGGTCTCTAGCGGGCCCACCGAGCACAGATACGCAGTATTTT
cdr3_aa: CASRSLAGPPSTDTQYF

d_call: -
j_call: TRBJ2-1
clone_size: -
v_call: TRBV11-1
cdr3_nt: TGTGCCAGCAGCTTAGGGCAGGGCTCCTACAATGAGCAGTTCTTC
cdr3_aa: CASSLGQGSYNEQFF

d_call: -
j_call: TRBJ2-1
clone_size: -
v_call: TRBV13
cdr3_nt: TGTGCCAGCACCCTTAATCCTAGCCGGATGGGTGATGAGCAGTTCTTC
cdr3_aa: CASTLNPSRMGDEQFF

d_call: -
j_call: TRBJ2-3
clone_size: once
v_call: TRBV12-5
cdr3_nt: TGTGCTAGTGGACCCCTCAGGGGGGCTGGAGATACGCAGTATTTT
cdr3_aa: CASGPLRGAGDTQYF

d_call: -
j_call: TRBJ1-5
clone_size: -
v_call: TRBV30
cdr3_nt: TGTGCCTGGAGTGGTCAGGGAAACCAGCCCCAGCATTTT
cdr3_aa: CAWSGQGNQPQHF

d_call: TRBD1
j_call: TRBJ2-7
clone_size: -
v_call: TRBV2
cdr3_nt: TGTGCCAACAATGGACAGGGCTACGAGCAGTACTTC
cdr3_aa: CANNGQGYEQYF

d_call: TRBD2
j_call: TRBJ2-7
clone_size: -
v_call: TRBV5-1
cdr3_nt: TGCGCCAGCAGCTCCGGGACTAGCGGCTACGAGCAGTACTTC
cdr3_aa: CASSSGTSGYEQYF

d_call: -
j_call: TRBJ2-2
clone_size: -
v_call: TRBV5-1
cdr3_nt: TGCGCCAGCAGCTTGGCCATTAACACCGGGGAGCTGTTTTTT
cdr3_aa: CASSLAINTGELFF

d_call: TRBD1
j_call: TRBJ1-2
clone_size: few
v_call: TRBV3-1/TRBV3-2
cdr3_nt: TGTGCCAGCAGCCACCGGGACAGGCGAGTGACCTTC
cdr3_aa: CASSHRDRRVTF

d_call: -
j_call: TRBJ2-3
clone_size: -
v_call: TRBV5-1
cdr3_nt: TGCGCCAGCAGCCCAAGCTTGGGGGCGCGCACAGATACGCAGTATTTT
cdr3_aa: CASSPSLGARTDTQYF

d_call: TRBD2
j_call: TRBJ2-1
clone_size: -
v_call: TRBV4-1
cdr3_nt: TGCGCCAGCAGCCAAGGTCCTAGCGGGACGGAATACAATGAGCAGTTCTTC
cdr3_aa: CASSQGPSGTEYNEQFF

d_call: TRBD1
j_call: TRBJ1-1
clone_size: -
v_call: TRBV28
cdr3_nt: TGTGCCAGCAGCCCTCTTCGGACAGGGGAAACAGCTTTCTTT
cdr3_aa: CASSPLRTGETAFF

d_call: -
j_call: TRBJ1-4
clone_size: -
v_call: TRBV2
cdr3_nt: TGTGCCAGCAGGGCCCTTAGACACCCTCTTTTGTTTTTT
cdr3_aa: CASRALRHPLLFF

d_call: -
j_call: TRBJ2-2
clone_size: -
v_call: TRBV29-1
cdr3_nt: TGCAGCGTTGATAGTCAGGGAAACACCGGGGAGCTGTTTTTT
cdr3_aa: CSVDSQGNTGELFF

d_call: TRBD1
j_call: TRBJ1-1
clone_size: -
v_call: TRBV12-3/TRBV12-4
cdr3_nt: TGTGCCAGCAGGGGACAGGAGAACACTGAAGCTTTCTTT
cdr3_aa: CASRGQENTEAFF

d_call: -
j_call: TRBJ1-1
clone_size: -
v_call: TRBV9
cdr3_nt: TGTGCCAGCAGCGTAGAGGGGGAGAGGGGCATGAACACTGAAGCTTTCTTT
cdr3_aa: CASSVEGERGMNTEAFF

d_call: -
j_call: TRBJ2-2
clone_size: -
v_call: TRBV11-2
cdr3_nt: TGTGCCAGCAGCTCCTGGACAGCCGGGGAGCTGTTTTTT
cdr3_aa: CASSSWTAGELFF

d_call: TRBD2
j_call: TRBJ2-1
clone_size: -
v_call: TRBV14
cdr3_nt: TGTGCCAGCAGCCACGGGACTATATCGTTTTCCTACAATGAGCAGTTCTTC
cdr3_aa: CASSHGTISFSYNEQFF

d_call: TRBD2
j_call: TRBJ2-7
clone_size: few
v_call: TRBV28
cdr3_nt: TGTGCCAGCAGCCCCGAGCGGGGAGCCTACGAGCAGTACTTC
cdr3_aa: CASSPERGAYEQYF

d_call: -
j_call: TRBJ2-7
clone_size: -
v_call: TRBV6-5
cdr3_nt: TGTGCCAGCAGTTACGCCCGGGACACCCCCTACGAGCAGTACTTC
cdr3_aa: CASSYARDTPYEQYF

d_call: -
j_call: TRBJ2-5
clone_size: -
v_call: TRBV7-2
cdr3_nt: TGTGCCAGCAGCCATCGTCGGGAGCCCCAAGAGACCCAGTACTTC
cdr3_aa: CASSHRREPQETQYF

d_call: -
j_call: TRBJ2-7
clone_size: few
v_call: TRBV19
cdr3_nt: TGTGCCAGTAGTCAAGTCACAGCCTCCTACGAGCAGTACTTC
cdr3_aa: CASSQVTASYEQYF

d_call: -
j_call: TRBJ2-7
clone_size: -
v_call: TRBV18
cdr3_nt: TGTGCCAGCTCACAGGCGGGCCCCTACGAGCAGTACTTC
cdr3_aa: CASSQAGPYEQYF

d_call: -
j_call: TRBJ2-7
clone_size: -
v_call: TRBV27
cdr3_nt: TGTGCCAGCAGTTTAACAGGGCGATCCTACGAGCAGTACTTC
cdr3_aa: CASSLTGRSYEQYF

d_call: TRBD2
j_call: TRBJ2-7
clone_size: few
v_call: TRBV6-5
cdr3_nt: TGTGCCAGCAGTTTACGACTAGCGTTGGACGAGCAGTACTTC
cdr3_aa: CASSLRLALDEQYF

d_call: TRBD1
j_call: TRBJ2-1
clone_size: -
v_call: TRBV18
cdr3_nt: TGTGCCAGCTCACCACCGGGACAGGGGGCCGCTGAGCAGTTCTTC
cdr3_aa: CASSPPGQGAAEQFF

d_call: -
j_call: TRBJ1-1
clone_size: -
v_call: TRBV28
cdr3_nt: TGTGCCAGTCAGGGGCAGGTAAACACTGAAGCTTTCTTT
cdr3_aa: CASQGQVNTEAFF

d_call: TRBD1
j_call: TRBJ1-4
clone_size: -
v_call: TRBV28
cdr3_nt: TGTGCCAGCGGTATGACAGGGGCAGGTAATGAAAAACTGTTTTTT
cdr3_aa: CASGMTGAGNEKLFF

d_call: TRBD2
j_call: TRBJ2-7
clone_size: -
v_call: TRBV6-4
cdr3_nt: TGTGCCACCACTCTAGCGGGAGTAGGTTTGCACGAGCAGTACTTC
cdr3_aa: CATTLAGVGLHEQYF

d_call: -
j_call: TRBJ1-2
clone_size: -
v_call: TRBV28
cdr3_nt: TGTGCCAGCAGTCCCCTTGACGGGTACTATGGCTACACCTTC
cdr3_aa: CASSPLDGYYGYTF

d_call: -
j_call: TRBJ1-3
clone_size: -
v_call: TRBV7-2
cdr3_nt: TGTGCCAGCAGCCTCAGTGGAGGGAGAAACACCATATATTTT
cdr3_aa: CASSLSGGRNTIYF

d_call: -
j_call: TRBJ1-2
clone_size: few
v_call: TRBV27
cdr3_nt: TGTGCCAGCAGTTTCGCTACCGGGACTATCCTTGGCTACACCTTC
cdr3_aa: CASSFATGTILGYTF

d_call: TRBD1
j_call: TRBJ1-2
clone_size: -
v_call: TRBV7-9
cdr3_nt: TGTGCCAGCAGCCGGGACAGAGTGGGCTACACCTTC
cdr3_aa: CASSRDRVGYTF

d_call: -
j_call: TRBJ2-3
clone_size: -
v_call: TRBV7-3
cdr3_nt: TGTGCCAGCAGTGTTTCCGGGACAAGCACAGATACGCAGTATTTT
cdr3_aa: CASSVSGTSTDTQYF

d_call: -
j_call: TRBJ1-1
clone_size: -
v_call: TRBV11-2
cdr3_nt: TGTGCCAGCAGGTTACAGTCCATGAACACTGAAGCTTTCTTT
cdr3_aa: CASRLQSMNTEAFF

d_call: -
j_call: TRBJ1-5
clone_size: once
v_call: TRBV6-5
cdr3_nt: TGTGCCAGCAGTTACTCCCGAACGGTCCAGCCCCAGCATTTT
cdr3_aa: CASSYSRTVQPQHF

d_call: TRBD2
j_call: TRBJ2-7
clone_size: -
v_call: TRBV28
cdr3_nt: TGTGCCAGCAGCTCCCCGGGACTAGCGGGAGGGTTCTACGAGCAGTACTTC
cdr3_aa: CASSSPGLAGGFYEQYF

d_call: TRBD2
j_call: TRBJ2-1
clone_size: once
v_call: TRBV27
cdr3_nt: TGTGCCAGCAGTAGCGGGAGCTCCTACAATGAGCAGTTCTTC
cdr3_aa: CASSSGSSYNEQFF

d_call: -
j_call: TRBJ1-1
clone_size: -
v_call: TRBV19
cdr3_nt: TGTGCCAGTAGTATTGGGGGGGGAAACACTGAAGCTTTCTTT
cdr3_aa: CASSIGGGNTEAFF

d_call: -
j_call: TRBJ2-2
clone_size: -
v_call: TRBV13
cdr3_nt: TGTGCCAGCAGCTTAGGTAGCGGTTTAAGCGGGGAGCTGTTTTTT
cdr3_aa: CASSLGSGLSGELFF

d_call: TRBD1
j_call: TRBJ1-5
clone_size: -
v_call: TRBV28
cdr3_nt: TGTGCCAGCAGTTCAGGACAGGGTGATCAGCCCCAGCATTTT
cdr3_aa: CASSSGQGDQPQHF

d_call: -
j_call: TRBJ1-2
clone_size: -
v_call: TRBV15
cdr3_nt: TGTGCCACCAGCGGCTCTAACTATGGCTACACCTTC
cdr3_aa: CATSGSNYGYTF

d_call: -
j_call: TRBJ2-7
clone_size: -
v_call: TRBV2
cdr3_nt: TGTGCCAGCAGTGAGTCTTTTAGAAACGAGCAGTACTTC
cdr3_aa: CASSESFRNEQYF

d_call: TRBD1
j_call: TRBJ1-6
clone_size: -
v_call: TRBV30
cdr3_nt: TGTGCCTGGAGCCGGGACAGGGGTAGGGCCCTCCACTTT
cdr3_aa: CAWSRDRGRALHF

d_call: -
j_call: TRBJ2-1
clone_size: -
v_call: TRBV2
cdr3_nt: TGTGCCAGCAGTCCCCGACAGGAGAGCTCCTACAATGAGCAGTTCTTC
cdr3_aa: CASSPRQESSYNEQFF

d_call: -
j_call: TRBJ1-1
clone_size: -
v_call: TRBV14
cdr3_nt: TGTGCCAGCAGCCAGTATGGACAGCGGGAAGCTTTCTTT
cdr3_aa: CASSQYGQREAFF

d_call: -
j_call: TRBJ1-4
clone_size: few
v_call: TRBV12-3/TRBV12-4
cdr3_nt: TGTGCCAGCAGTTTAGGACAGCAAAAACTGTTTTTT
cdr3_aa: CASSLGQQKLFF

d_call: -
j_call: TRBJ2-6
clone_size: -
v_call: TRBV19
cdr3_nt: TGTGCCTCCCGAACAAATGGGGCCAACGTCCTGACTTTC
cdr3_aa: CASRTNGANVLTF

d_call: -
j_call: TRBJ2-1
clone_size: -
v_call: TRBV5-1
cdr3_nt: TGCGCCAGCAGCTTGGGACTAGACAATGAGCAGTTCTTC
cdr3_aa: CASSLGLDNEQFF